These 29 T cell receptor beta chains came from one sample sequenced in a study of blood T cell repertoires in COVID-19. TCRdb's copy holds only in-frame clones and misses some; the assay was immunoSEQ multiplex PCR. The sample carries about 200,000 clones, about 88% recorded once. The sequenced sample was peripheral blood. These receptors originate from a woman aged 45-65 years with COVID-19, enrolled during active disease.

The V call is TRBV20-1, the J call TRBJ2-2; tentatively, D is TRBD2 (7 bases). Trimming cost V 3 bases and J 2 bases, with 22 bases left between them. The CDR3 sequence is 18 residues long. Germline V gene data show CDR1 as DFQATT and CDR2 as SNEGSKA (reference sequence). The CDR3 bases are TGCAGTGCTAGTGCCACAGGGAGCAAGCGGGGTAACACCGGGGAGCTGTTTTTT. Translated: CSASATGSKRGNTGELFF.

The rearrangement joins TRBV11-1 to TRBJ2-1; a possible D gene is TRBD1 (6 bases). CDR1 is SGHAT, CDR2 FQDESV, per germline (reference sequence). V was shortened by 4 bases and J by 4 bases, with 11 bases between the two germline ends. CDR3 length equals 14 residues. The CDR3 sequence is CASSYRGTYNEQFF. CDR3 DNA sequence: TGTGCCAGCAGCTATAGGGGGACGTACAATGAGCAGTTCTTC.

The rearrangement links TRBV5-1 to TRBJ1-1; D might be TRBD1 (6 bases). V was clipped by 5 bases and J by 4 bases, with 18 bases between them. Per germline, CDR1 SGHRS and CDR2 YFSETQ. The CDR3 consists of 15 residues. The CDR3 region is CASSLGTGGSTEAFF. The CDR3, as DNA: TGCGCCAGCAGTCTTGGAACGGGGGGCAGCACTGAAGCTTTCTTT. The whole variable domain, filled in from reference TRBV5-1 and TRBJ1-1, reads KAGVTQTPRYLIKTRGQQVTLSCSPISGHRSVSWYQQTPGQGLQFLFEYFSETQRNKGNFPGRFSGRQFSNSRSEMNVSTLELGDSALYLCASSLGTGGSTEAFFGQGTRLTVV.

The V and J genes are TRBV5-4 and TRBJ2-7, with TRBD1 matching 7 bases. Germline CDR1 SGHNT, CDR2 YYREEE (reference sequence). J gave up 1 base and V 5 bases, and 6 bases lay outside the gene matches. This CDR3 comprises 14 residues. The CDR3 reads CASSSGTVSYEQYF. Here the CDR3 DNA reads TGTGCCAGCAGTTCCGGGACAGTTTCCTACGAGCAGTACTTC.

This chain uses TRBV5-1 with TRBJ2-3; the D gene is possibly TRBD2 (6 bases). Germline V lookup: CDR1 SGHRS, CDR2 YFSETQ. This CDR3 spans 18 amino acids. V lost 0 bases, J lost 2 bases, and 19 bases lay in between. CDR3 loop: CASSLAPVADPITDTQYF. In DNA form, the CDR3 reads TGCGCCAGCAGCTTGGCGCCGGTAGCGGACCCAATCACAGATACGCAGTATTTT.

The chain uses TRBV20-1 and TRBJ2-3; a possible D gene is TRBD2 (5 bases). Trimming stripped 5 bases from V and 6 bases from J, with 9 bases between. CDR1 and CDR2 (germline): DFQATT, SNEGSKA (reference sequence). The CDR3 length is 11 residues. The CDR3 reads CSAPLADTQYF. CDR3 nucleotide sequence: TGCAGTGCTCCCTTAGCGGATACGCAGTATTTT.

This clone was observed a handful of times. The rearrangement joins TRBV11-2 to TRBJ1-6, with TRBD1 matching 12 bases. CDR1 is SGHAT and CDR2 is FQNNGV in the germline V gene. The CDR3 has 14 amino acids. V lost 5 bases, J lost 12 bases, and 5 bases stayed unmatched. The CDR3 bases are TGTGCCAGCAGCCCAGGGACAGGGGGCGTACCCCTCCACTTT. Amino acids: CASSPGTGGVPLHF. Combining the CDR3 with reference TRBV11-2 and TRBJ1-6 gives the whole variable domain EAGVAQSPRYKIIEKRQSVAFWCNPISGHATLYWYQQILGQGPKLLIQFQNNGVVDDSQLPKDRFSAERLKGVDSTLKIQPAKLEDSAVYLCASSPGTGGVPLHFGNGTRLTVT.

There are many counts of this clone. The V call is TRBV27, the J call TRBJ1-6; no clear D. The CDR3 covers 13 residues. Trimming cost V 5 bases and J 6 bases, with 8 bases left between them. Germline CDR1 and CDR2: MNHEY and SMNVEV (reference sequence). CDR3 nucleotide sequence: TGTGCCAGCAGTCTAAACTTTAATTCACCCCTCCACTTT. This sequence encodes CASSLNFNSPLHF.

This clone was recorded only once. The CDR3, as DNA: TGCGCCAGCAGCCAGGGGGCTAGCAACGTGGGGACAGATACGCAGTATTTT. This gives the protein CASSQGASNVGTDTQYF. V gene TRBV4-3 combines with J gene TRBJ2-3, with D possibly matching TRBD1 (6 bases). The V gene lost 3 bases and the J gene lost 3 bases, with 19 bases spanning the gap. Germline V gives CDR1 LGHNA, CDR2 YSLEER. The CDR3 has 17 amino acids.

This sequence joins TRBV7-3 and TRBJ2-3; D unclear. Germline-derived CDR1 and CDR2 are SGHTA and FQGTGA. V was cut by 1 base and J by 6 bases, with 8 bases left in between. The CDR3 contains 13 residues. Here the CDR3 DNA reads TGTGCCAGCAGCTTAAGTCGGGTTGATACGCAGTATTTT. Amino acid sequence: CASSLSRVDTQYF. Full variable domain (missing parts from reference TRBV7-3 and TRBJ2-3): GAGVSQTPSNKVTEKGKYVELRCDPISGHTALYWYRQSLGQGPEFLIYFQGTGAADDSGLPNDRFFAVRPEGSVSTLKIQRTERGDSAVYLCASSLSRVDTQYFGPGTRLTVL.

The rearrangement joins TRBV19 to TRBJ1-2; D is ambiguous. Trimming took off 0 bases at V and 0 bases at J, with 5 bases between the two ends. Germline loops: CDR1 LNHDA, CDR2 SQIVND (reference sequence). The CDR3 length is 14 residues. The CDR3 region is CASSIDTANYGYTF. In nucleotides, the CDR3 is TGTGCCAGTAGTATAGATACAGCTAACTATGGCTACACCTTC.

The chain couples TRBV12-3 or TRBV12-4 to TRBJ2-1; weak D call: TRBD1 (5 bases). This CDR3 is 11 amino acids long. Trimming removed 4 bases from V and 14 bases from J, with 12 bases in between. CDR3 amino acids: CASSYWAGKFF. The CDR3 DNA reads as TGTGCCAGCAGTTACTGGGCAGGGAAGTTCTTC.

The V call is TRBV13, the J call TRBJ2-3; a weak D match, TRBD2 (6 bases). This CDR3 contains 14 residues. Germline-derived CDR1 and CDR2 are PRHDT and FYEKMQ (reference sequence). V gave up 4 bases and J gave up 0 bases, with 8 bases separating them. CDR3 sequence (DNA): TGTGCCAGCAGCTGGGGGGTCAGCACAGATACGCAGTATTTT. This gives the protein CASSWGVSTDTQYF. Using reference TRBV13 and TRBJ2-3 for the parts outside the CDR3, the full variable domain is AAGVIQSPRHLIKEKRETATLKCYPIPRHDTVYWYQQGPGQDPQFLISFYEKMQSDKGSIPDRFSAQQFSDYHSELNMSSLELGDSALYFCASSWGVSTDTQYFGPGTRLTVL.

The rearrangement uses TRBV30 and TRBJ1-4, with a tentative D call TRBD1 (5 bases). The CDR3 has 12 residues. Germline loops: CDR1 GTSNPN, CDR2 SVGIG (reference sequence). Trimming stripped 2 bases from V and 10 bases from J, with 11 bases between. CDR3 DNA: TGTGCCTGGAGTTTTGGGGGAGGAAAACTGTTTTTT. Protein product: CAWSFGGGKLFF. Filled out from reference TRBV30 and TRBJ1-4, the complete variable domain reads SQTIHQWPATLVQPVGSPLSLECTVEGTSNPNLYWYRQAAGRGLQLLFYSVGIGQISSEVPQNLSASRPQDRQFILSSKKLLLSDSGFYLCAWSFGGGKLFFGSGTQLSVL.

Here the CDR3 reads CASSLAQGVGNTIYF. In nucleotides, the CDR3 is TGCGCCAGCAGCTTGGCCCAGGGGGTTGGAAACACCATATATTTT. This chain links TRBV5-1 with TRBJ1-3; TRBD1 agrees at 7 bases. Germline-derived CDR1 and CDR2 are SGHRS and YFSETQ. The J segment lost 3 bases and the V segment lost 0 bases, leaving 3 bases of the junction unmatched. The CDR3 runs to 15 residues.

The genes are TRBV27 and TRBJ1-2; 7 bases line up with TRBD1. V shed 6 bases and J 2 bases; nucleotides not matched to a gene: 3. The CDR3 loop spans 13 amino acids. The germline CDR1 and CDR2 sequences are MNHEY and SMNVEV (reference sequence). CDR3 DNA sequence: TGTGCCAGCAGCCCGACAGGGAACTATGGCTACACCTTC. The encoded protein is CASSPTGNYGYTF.

There are a few counts of this clone. The V gene is TRBV12-3 or TRBV12-4, the J gene TRBJ1-2; TRBD1 matches at 8 bases. The CDR3 is 12 residues long. V gave up 6 bases and J gave up 8 bases; unmatched junction bases: 5. The CDR3: CASSQGAGGYTF. CDR3 in DNA: TGTGCCAGCAGCCAGGGGGCGGGGGGCTACACCTTC.

The V call is TRBV27, the J call TRBJ2-1, with TRBD1 matching 9 bases. Germline V gene sequence: CDR1 MNHEY, CDR2 SMNVEV (reference sequence). After removal of 10 bases from V and 4 bases from J, the junction contained 2 bases not matched to a gene. CDR3 length equals 12 residues. The CDR3 coding sequence is TGTGCCACCGGACAGGGGTACAATGAGCAGTTCTTC. Its translation is CATGQGYNEQFF.

The V and J genes are TRBV5-5 and TRBJ1-6; D possibly corresponds to TRBD1 (5 bases). Germline assignment: CDR1 SGHKS and CDR2 YYEKEE (reference sequence). This CDR3 comprises 14 residues. The ends were cut back, 0 bases at V and 9 bases at J, with 10 bases in the middle. The CDR3 protein is CASSLGQSTSPLHF. CDR3 nucleotides: TGTGCCAGCAGCTTGGGACAGTCGACTTCACCCCTCCACTTT.

This clone was detected a few times. J is TRBJ1-5 and V is TRBV2; 8 nucleotides line up with TRBD1. Germline CDR1 reads SNHLY; CDR2 reads FYNNEI. Losses at the gene ends were 3 bases for V and 6 bases for J; bases not matched to a gene: 4. The CDR3 sequence is 14 residues long. DNA of the CDR3: TGTGCCAGCAGTGACAGGGGGCAGGGTCAGCCCCAGCATTTT. Translation gives CASSDRGQGQPQHF.

The V gene is TRBV13, the J gene TRBJ2-1; 14 bases map to TRBD2. The V gene end was trimmed by 3 bases and the J gene end by 7 bases; junction bases not matched to a gene: 2. CDR3 length: 15 residues. Germline-derived CDR1 and CDR2 are PRHDT and FYEKMQ (reference sequence). The CDR3 region is CASSLTSGGANEQFF. For the CDR3, the DNA is TGTGCCAGCAGCTTGACTAGCGGGGGGGCAAATGAGCAGTTCTTC.

This chain connects TRBV18 to TRBJ1-3; 9 bases match TRBD1. With 8 bases clipped from V and 2 bases from J, the junction kept 7 bases outside the gene matches. Germline V gene sequence: CDR1 KGHSH, CDR2 LQKENI. The CDR3 runs 15 residues. The CDR3 is CASTTGTGTGNTIYF. The DNA for the CDR3 is TGTGCCAGCACGACCGGGACAGGGACTGGAAACACCATATATTTT.

CDR3 residues: CAISEGLAGGSYEQYF. The CDR3 DNA follows: TGTGCCATCAGTGAGGGACTAGCGGGGGGCTCCTACGAGCAGTACTTC. This chain joins TRBV10-3 and TRBJ2-7; 14 nucleotides align to TRBD2. The CDR3 has 16 residues. With V trimmed by 2 bases and J by 0 bases, 0 bases remained unmatched. The germline gives CDR1 ENHRY, CDR2 SYGVKD.

Concerning this clone itself: The sample contains more than one DNA sequence encoding this CDR3. V gene TRBV7-2 combines with J gene TRBJ2-7; no clear D gene. Trimming left V 4 bases short and J 0 bases short, with 4 bases between. There are 12 residues in the CDR3. Germline lookup yields CDR1 SGHTA and CDR2 FQGNSA. CDR3 protein: CASSSSSYEQYF. CDR3 nucleotide sequence: TGTGCCAGCAGCTCTTCCTCCTACGAGCAGTACTTC.

The genes are TRBV23-1 and TRBJ2-2, with D hard to call. TRBV23-1 is noted as an ORF with a role that remains uncertain. V was trimmed by 8 bases and J by 0 bases, leaving 10 bases between them. This CDR3 region has 14 residues. The CDR3, as DNA: TGCGCCAGCGCGAGCCGAGCGAACACCGGGGAGCTGTTTTTT. Amino acids: CASASRANTGELFF.

The V and J genes are TRBV5-1 and TRBJ2-3; 10 nucleotides match TRBD1. CDR3 length: 16 residues. V gave up 0 bases and J gave up 6 bases; unmatched junction bases: 7. CDR1 and CDR2 (germline): SGHRS, YFSETQ. The CDR3 bases are TGCGCCAGCAGCTTGGGGGTCGGGACAGGGGTCGATACGCAGTATTTT. Its protein is CASSLGVGTGVDTQYF.

In nucleotides, the CDR3 is TGTGCCAGCAGCCCAGGGCGAGGGGGTACTGAAGCTTTCTTT. Translated, it gives CASSPGRGGTEAFF. V and J are TRBV11-3 and TRBJ1-1; D perhaps matches TRBD1 (6 bases). The CDR3 covers 14 residues. Trimming removed 5 bases at V and 5 bases at J, with 15 bases between. CDR1 is SGHNT, CDR2 YENEEA, per germline.

CDR3 sequence: CACLGQGVGYTF. The CDR3 DNA follows: TGTGCCTGCCTGGGACAGGGGGTTGGCTACACCTTC. The rearrangement joins TRBV30 to TRBJ1-2; TRBD1 matches 11 bases. CDR3 length: 12 residues. Per germline, CDR1 GTSNPN and CDR2 SVGIG (reference sequence). Losses at the gene ends were 6 bases for V and 7 bases for J; bases not matched to a gene: 4.

The genes are TRBV2 and TRBJ1-6, with D unresolved. The germline CDR1 and CDR2 sequences are SNHLY and FYNNEI. This CDR3 spans 16 amino acids. Trimming took 7 bases from V and 0 from J, leaving 13 bases between them. This CDR3 is CASTLTSSSYNSPLHF. For the CDR3, the DNA is TGTGCCAGCACGCTGACAAGTAGCTCCTATAATTCACCCCTCCACTTT.